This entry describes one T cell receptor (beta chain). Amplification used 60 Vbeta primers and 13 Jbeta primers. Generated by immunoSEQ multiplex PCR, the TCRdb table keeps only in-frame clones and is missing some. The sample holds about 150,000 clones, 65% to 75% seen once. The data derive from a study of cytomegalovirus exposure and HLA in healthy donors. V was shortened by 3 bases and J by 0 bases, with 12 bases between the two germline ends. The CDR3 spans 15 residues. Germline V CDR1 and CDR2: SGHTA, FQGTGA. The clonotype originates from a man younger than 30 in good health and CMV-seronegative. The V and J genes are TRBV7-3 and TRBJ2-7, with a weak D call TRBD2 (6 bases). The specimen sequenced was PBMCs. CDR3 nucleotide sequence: TGTGCCAGCAGCTTCAACGGGGGACTCTCCTACGAGCAGTACTTC. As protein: CASSFNGGLSYEQYF. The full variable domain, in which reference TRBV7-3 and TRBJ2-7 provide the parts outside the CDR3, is GAGVSQTPSNKVTEKGKYVELRCDPISGHTALYWYRQSLGQGPEFLIYFQGTGAADDSGLPNDRFFAVRPEGSVSTLKIQRTERGDSAVYLCASSFNGGLSYEQYFGPGTRLTVT.